One and the same sample provided the 17 T cell receptor beta chains below, sequenced in a study of cytomegalovirus exposure and HLA in healthy donors. This PCR relied on a set of 60 Vbeta primers and 13 Jbeta primers. Sequencing was performed with immunoSEQ multiplex PCR; in TCRdb, only in-frame clones are kept and a portion is missing. The sample shows 160,000 or so clones, roughly 88% of them seen only once. The sample consisted of PBMCs. All receptors come from a woman aged 18-29 years in good health and CMV-seronegative.

Turning to this clone: One junction end does not reproduce the germline sequence, and a read error may be involved. The V call is TRBV6-4, the J call TRBJ2-6; D may be TRBD1 (5 bases). CDR1 and CDR2 from the germline V gene are MRHNA and SNTAGT. The CDR3 loop spans 14 amino acids. The CDR3 is CASSDGSGANGLTF. DNA of the CDR3: TGTGCCAGCAGTGACGGTTCTGGGGCCAACGGCCTGACTTTC.

V usage is TRBV5-1 and J usage is TRBJ2-7; TRBD2 agrees at 10 bases. CDR1 and CDR2 (germline): SGHRS, YFSETQ. The J segment lost 3 bases and the V segment lost 2 bases, leaving 5 bases of the junction unmatched. The CDR3 contains 15 residues. The CDR3 coding sequence is TGCGCCAGCAGCTTTAGAGCGGGGGGGTTCTACGAGCAGTACTTC. Encoded protein: CASSFRAGGFYEQYF.

The rearrangement joins TRBV18 to TRBJ1-3; D uncertain. The V and J ends lost 2 bases and 3 bases respectively, with 14 bases between them. The germline V gene encodes CDR1 KGHSH and CDR2 LQKENI. The length of the CDR3 is 16 residues. In DNA, the CDR3 is TGTGCCAGCTCACCATTGGCAGGCTATATTGGAAACACCATATATTTT. This gives the protein CASSPLAGYIGNTIYF.

This clone was detected once. The chain links TRBV6-1 to TRBJ1-5; D is perhaps TRBD1 (5 bases). This CDR3 contains 13 residues. Germline V gene data show CDR1 as MNHNS and CDR2 as SASEGT. Trimming left V 6 bases short and J 3 bases short, with 9 bases between. The CDR3 loop is CASRQVNNQPQHF. In nucleotides, the CDR3 is TGTGCCAGCAGACAGGTTAACAATCAGCCCCAGCATTTT.

Remarks on this clone: The sample contains more than one DNA sequence encoding this CDR3. The chain is built from TRBV7-9 and TRBJ1-1; D is perhaps TRBD1 (5 bases). Between the trimmed V and J ends, which lost 7 bases and 5 bases, there was a span of 8 bases. CDR1 is SEHNR and CDR2 is FQNEAQ in the germline V gene (reference sequence). This CDR3 region has 11 residues. The DNA for the CDR3 is TGTGCCAGCATGGAGGGGACTGAAGCTTTCTTT. It translates to CASMEGTEAFF. The variable domain in full, with the rest retrieved from reference TRBV7-9 and TRBJ1-1, is DTGVSQNPRHKITKRGQNVTFRCDPISEHNRLYWYRQTLGQGPEFLTYFQNEAQLEKSRLLSDRFSAERPKGSFSTLEIQRTEQGDSAMYLCASMEGTEAFFGQGTRLTVV.

Written as DNA, the CDR3 is TGTGCCAGTAGTTTCGGACAGGGAAATATGGAGACCCAGTACTTC. Translation gives CASSFGQGNMETQYF. J is TRBJ2-5 and V is TRBV19, with 8 bases aligning to TRBD1. The junction had 10 bases not matched to a gene; V was cut back by 5 bases and J by 5 bases. This CDR3 is built from 15 residues. Germline V gives CDR1 LNHDA, CDR2 SQIVND (reference sequence).

This rearrangement joins TRBV6-5 to TRBJ1-2, with D unresolved. CDR1 is MNHEY and CDR2 is SVGAGI in the germline V gene. The V gene lost 2 bases and the J gene lost 4 bases, with 14 bases spanning the gap. There are 15 residues in the CDR3. CDR3 sequence (DNA): TGTGCCAGCAGTTACACACGTAGGCGGGCCTATGGCTACACCTTC. It translates to CASSYTRRRAYGYTF.

The genes are TRBV5-1 and TRBJ1-2; D not certain. CDR1 is SGHRS, CDR2 YFSETQ, per germline. Between the trimmed V and J ends, which lost 0 bases and 8 bases, there was a span of 14 bases. The CDR3 extends over 14 amino acids. CDR3 residues: CASSLGGNVGGYTF. CDR3 DNA sequence: TGCGCCAGCAGCTTGGGAGGGAACGTCGGGGGCTACACCTTC.

The count of this clone is one. This rearrangement joins TRBV18 to TRBJ1-2, with D possibly TRBD1 on 6 matching bases. Germline-derived CDR1 and CDR2 are KGHSH and LQKENI. Trimming took 3 bases from V and 8 from J, leaving 13 bases between them. The CDR3 has 13 amino acids. The CDR3 sequence: CASSPAGVEGYTF. CDR3 sequence (DNA): TGTGCCAGCTCACCCGCAGGGGTAGAAGGCTACACCTTC.

The chain uses TRBV30 and TRBJ1-1; TRBD1 might be the D (6 bases). The germline V gene encodes CDR1 GTSNPN and CDR2 SVGIG (reference sequence). The V and J ends lost 4 bases and 1 base respectively, with 10 bases between them. The CDR3 length is 13 residues. The CDR3 DNA reads TGTGCCTGGAAGGGACATCCGAACACTGAAGCTTTCTTT. Translated, it gives CAWKGHPNTEAFF.

The chain joins TRBV30 to TRBJ2-7; 12 bases fit TRBD1. The junction had 10 bases not matched to a gene; V was cut back by 3 bases and J by 4 bases. CDR1 is GTSNPN and CDR2 is SVGIG in the germline V gene (reference sequence). The CDR3 has 16 residues. The DNA of the CDR3 is TGTGCCTGGAGCCTAGCCGGGACAGGGGGCTTTTACGAGCAGTACTTC. Translation gives CAWSLAGTGGFYEQYF. Full variable domain (outside the CDR3, taken from reference TRBV30 and TRBJ2-7): SQTIHQWPATLVQPVGSPLSLECTVEGTSNPNLYWYRQAAGRGLQLLFYSVGIGQISSEVPQNLSASRPQDRQFILSSKKLLLSDSGFYLCAWSLAGTGGFYEQYFGPGTRLTVT.

This chain uses TRBV27 with TRBJ1-6, with 9 bases identical to TRBD1. V was pared by 4 bases and J by 9 bases, with 4 bases of the junction left unmatched. CDR1 and CDR2 (germline): MNHEY, SMNVEV (reference sequence). The CDR3 is made up of 14 amino acids. CDR3 DNA: TGTGCCAGCAGTTCCGGGACAGGGACTTCACCCCTCCACTTT. Its protein product is CASSSGTGTSPLHF.

In its sample, this clone was seen once. V and J are TRBV29-1 and TRBJ1-2; D ambiguous. Germline V gives CDR1 SQVTM, CDR2 ANQGSEA. V was cut by 1 base and J by 1 base, with 10 bases left in between. CDR3 length: 14 residues. CDR3 in DNA: TGCAGCGTTGAAGGGTACGGGTTTAACTATGGCTACACCTTC. This sequence encodes CSVEGYGFNYGYTF.

Remarks on this clone: The sample carries other DNA sequences with the same CDR3. V gene TRBV5-1 combines with J gene TRBJ2-7; 11 nucleotides line up with TRBD1. CDR3 size: 16 residues. Germline V gene sequence: CDR1 SGHRS, CDR2 YFSETQ. J gave up 5 bases and V 5 bases, and 12 bases lay outside the gene matches. CDR3 sequence: CASRPTTGQGGHEQYF. In DNA form, the CDR3 reads TGCGCCAGCAGACCTACCACGGGACAGGGGGGCCACGAGCAGTACTTC.

The rearrangement uses TRBV6-1 and TRBJ1-1, with D tentatively TRBD1 (6 bases). V was cut by 2 bases and J by 0 bases, with 16 bases left in between. The length of the CDR3 is 17 residues. Germline V lookup: CDR1 MNHNS, CDR2 SASEGT. In nucleotides, the CDR3 is TGTGCCAGCAGTGAAAGGGGGTGGGGGCCCATGAACACTGAAGCTTTCTTT. Residues: CASSERGWGPMNTEAFF.

The chain recombines TRBV28 with TRBJ1-4, with 9 positions matching TRBD1. The CDR3 has 16 amino acids. The V gene's germline CDR1 is MDHEN and CDR2 SYDVKM. With V trimmed by 2 bases and J by 6 bases, 7 bases remained unmatched. The CDR3 here is CASSLGTGRNDEKLFF. The DNA of the CDR3 is TGTGCCAGCAGTTTAGGGACAGGGCGTAACGATGAAAAACTGTTTTTT.

This chain uses TRBV7-9 with TRBJ1-5, with D possibly matching TRBD1 (5 bases). Trimming took 1 base from V and 7 from J, leaving 17 bases between them. The CDR3 sequence is 16 residues long. The germline V gene has CDR1 SEHNR and CDR2 FQNEAQ (reference sequence). CDR3 sequence (DNA): TGTGCCAGCAGCTTAGTAGAGGGCAGGGAGGACCAGCCCCAGCATTTT. Translating it yields CASSLVEGREDQPQHF.